What follows is one T cell receptor (beta chain) and its context. Its specificity is not known. These data belong to a study of CD8 T cells in ankylosing spondylitis. Findings of the study overall: Reportedly, significant enrichment of disease-linked clones occurred in matched ankylosing spondylitis synovial fluid.

V lost 4 bases, J lost 9 bases, and 16 bases lay in between. In germline, CDR1 is SGHTA, CDR2 FQGNSA. This CDR3 has 14 amino acids. Scientists made TCR beta libraries using quantitative 5'-RACE with molecular barcodes. TCRdb redid the calling of the 5' RACE reads with MiXCR, one entry per CDR3 protein. The table shows 200,000 to 250,000 distinct CDR3 sequences, with roughly a tenth occurring only once. The source material was blood, either unsorted or a sorted T cell fraction (not recorded which). The V gene is TRBV7-2, the J gene TRBJ2-1; D may be TRBD2 (6 bases). The origin of this receptor is a male donor with ankylosing spondylitis or in good health (not recorded which). The CDR3 spells CASSSNPLASEQFF. The CDR3, as DNA: TGTGCCAGCAGCTCCAACCCCCTAGCGAGTGAGCAGTTCTTC.